Shown below are 21 T cell receptor beta chains from a single sample sequenced in a study of T cell repertoires in cytomegalovirus infection. TCRdb passed the reads through MiXCR, listing each CDR3 protein once. Of fewer than 1,000,000 distinct CDR3 sequences in the sample, around 29% were seen once. The antigens for these receptors are not known. The specimen was cultured CD8+ T cells from PBMCs, collected from culture after CMV antigen stimulation. The receptors stem from a human donor in good health (CMV status not recorded). Some clones in this sample may be carry-over from other donors' samples.

This rearrangement joins TRBV4-1 to TRBJ1-1; a possible D gene is TRBD1 (5 bases). Germline lookup yields CDR1 MGHRA and CDR2 YSYEKL. The CDR3 consists of 16 residues. V was shortened by 0 bases and J by 5 bases, with 16 bases between the two germline ends. The CDR3 nucleotides are TGCGCCAGCAGCCAAGATACGCGGACAAGGATAACTGAAGCTTTCTTT. It translates to CASSQDTRTRITEAFF.

This chain connects TRBV18 to TRBJ2-5; D is unclear. V shed 6 bases and J shed 13 bases, with 6 bases lying between them. The CDR3 extends over 8 amino acids. Germline loops: CDR1 KGHSH, CDR2 LQKENI. In DNA, the CDR3 is TGTGCCAGCTCTCCGCCGTACTTC. Amino acids: CASSPPYF.

The table lists this clonotype with a few counts. This chain uses TRBV10-3 with TRBJ2-3; D not resolved. Trimming stripped 7 bases from V and 4 bases from J, with 3 bases between. Germline V gene sequence: CDR1 ENHRY, CDR2 SYGVKD. This CDR3 is built from 10 residues. In DNA form, the CDR3 reads TGTGCCATCATGGCAGATACGCAGTATTTT. Its translation: CAIMADTQYF.

The rearrangement joins TRBV13 to TRBJ1-2; perhaps TRBD1 as D (6 bases). Germline V gene sequence: CDR1 PRHDT, CDR2 FYEKMQ (reference sequence). The CDR3 loop spans 18 amino acids. V lost 0 bases, J lost 4 bases, and 21 bases lay in between. CDR3 loop: CASSLGPSIGGLVYGYTF. The CDR3 coding sequence is TGTGCCAGCAGCTTAGGCCCCTCGATCGGGGGGCTTGTCTATGGCTACACCTTC.

This sequence joins TRBV20-1 and TRBJ2-3; 7 positions match TRBD2. The germline gives CDR1 DFQATT, CDR2 SNEGSKA (reference sequence). This CDR3 has 16 residues. V lost 0 bases, J lost 2 bases, and 8 bases stayed unmatched. The CDR3 sequence is CSARDRGGPVTDTQYF. The CDR3 DNA sequence: TGCAGTGCTAGAGATCGCGGGGGACCAGTCACAGATACGCAGTATTTT.

This clonotype was counted between two and nine times. This chain uses TRBV7-6 with TRBJ2-3; the match to TRBD2 covers 7 bases. The CDR3 runs to 17 residues. Per the germline V gene, CDR1 is SGHVS and CDR2 is FNYEAQ. With V trimmed by 2 bases and J by 1 base, 9 bases remained unmatched. The CDR3 DNA reads TGTGCCAGCAGCTTAAGGTCGGCTAGCGGCCGCACAGATACGCAGTATTTT. Translating gives CASSLRSASGRTDTQYF.

The J gene is TRBJ1-6, the V gene TRBV7-2; D unresolved. Germline V gene lookup returns CDR1 SGHTA and CDR2 FQGNSA. This CDR3 contains 16 residues. V lost 6 bases and J lost 0, with 12 bases in between. The CDR3 here is CASRYEGDSYNSPLHF. The CDR3 DNA is TGTGCCAGCAGATACGAGGGCGACTCCTATAATTCACCCCTCCACTTT.

This clonotype turned up a few times. The chain carries TRBV6-6 and TRBJ1-1, with 7 nucleotides matching TRBD1. This CDR3 has 15 residues. The germline gives CDR1 MNHNY, CDR2 SVGAGI (reference sequence). J lost 1 base, V lost 10 bases, and 12 bases had no gene match. The CDR3 bases are TGTGCCACCTACCACGGAAGGGGGCCGAACACTGAAGCTTTCTTT. Translated, it gives CATYHGRGPNTEAFF.

As concerns this clonotype: At one end the junction does not follow the germline gene, possibly because of a read error. The CDR3 DNA reads TGCAGCGTCGAAGGGACAGTTCGGCAATATTGGCAGTTCTTC. Its translation: CSVEGTVRQYWQFF. This chain connects TRBV29-1 to TRBJ2-1, with 7 bases matching TRBD1. The CDR3 runs 14 residues. CDR1 SQVTM and CDR2 ANQGSEA come from the germline V gene.

This clonotype has more than one count but fewer than ten. The V and J genes are TRBV5-4 and TRBJ2-3; 10 nucleotides agree with TRBD2. The CDR3 covers 15 residues. V trimming: 7 bases; J trimming: 0 bases; junction bases outside the gene matches: 5. Germline CDR1 reads SGHNT; CDR2 reads YYREEE (reference sequence). CDR3 DNA: TGTGCCAGCGGGATAGCGGGGGGAAGCACAGATACGCAGTATTTT. It yields the protein CASGIAGGSTDTQYF.

This clonotype was counted a few times. The V call is TRBV5-5, the J call TRBJ2-1, with D perhaps assigned TRBD1 or TRBD2 (6 bases each). Germline values: CDR1 SGHKS, CDR2 YYEKEE (reference sequence). The CDR3 is 17 residues long. Trimming removed 5 bases at V and 0 bases at J, with 18 bases between. CDR3 sequence reads: CASSPEGGRSSYNEQFF. The DNA of the CDR3 is TGTGCCAGCAGTCCGGAGGGGGGACGGAGCTCCTACAATGAGCAGTTCTTC.

This clonotype was seen more than once but under ten times. The chain joins TRBV28 to TRBJ2-1; tentative D call: TRBD2 (6 bases). The germline V gene encodes CDR1 MDHEN and CDR2 SYDVKM. This CDR3 spans 18 amino acids. Trimming cost V 5 bases and J 8 bases, with 28 bases left between them. CDR3 nucleotides: TGTGCCAGCAGTCCCCCGGTTATTGCTAGCGCTCGTGGCTATGAGCAGTTCTTC. This encodes CASSPPVIASARGYEQFF.

In its sample, this clonotype was seen many times. This rearrangement joins TRBV7-8 to TRBJ1-2; 7 bases are a match to TRBD1. J was trimmed by 2 bases and V by 4 bases; bases with no gene match: 13. Per germline, CDR1 SGHVS and CDR2 FQNEAQ. The CDR3 runs to 17 residues. In DNA form, the CDR3 reads TGTGCCAGCAGCTCACCGGGCGGGGTGACAGGGAACTATGGCTACACCTTC. This encodes CASSSPGGVTGNYGYTF. The variable domain in full, completed from reference TRBV7-8 and TRBJ1-2, reads GAGVSQSPRYKVAKRGQDVALRCDPISGHVSLFWYQQALGQGPEFLTYFQNEAQLDKSGLPSDRFFAERPEGSVSTLKIQRTQQEDSAVYLCASSSPGGVTGNYGYTFGSGTRLTVV.

The CDR3 protein is CASSFPSRGIGQGTTDTQYF. The CDR3, as DNA: TGTGCCAGCAGCTTCCCCTCCAGGGGGATCGGACAGGGTACCACAGATACGCAGTATTTT. The V gene is TRBV13, the J gene TRBJ2-3; 8 bases map to TRBD1. Germline CDR1 reads PRHDT; CDR2 reads FYEKMQ (reference sequence). CDR3 length: 20 amino acids. Germline trimming cut 3 bases from V and 2 bases from J; bases unmatched to any gene: 19.

This clonotype was detected a few times. J is TRBJ1-3 and V is TRBV6-1, with D unresolved. Trimming stripped 3 bases from V and 3 bases from J, with 9 bases between. The V gene's germline CDR1 is MNHNS and CDR2 SASEGT. This CDR3 contains 14 residues. The CDR3 protein is CASSDWADGNTIYF. DNA for the CDR3: TGTGCCAGCAGTGATTGGGCAGATGGAAACACCATATATTTT.

V usage is TRBV4-2 and J usage is TRBJ2-3; weak D call: TRBD2 (6 bases). Per germline, CDR1 LGHNA and CDR2 YNFKEQ. V lost 0 bases and J lost 4, with 11 bases in between. The CDR3 extends over 15 amino acids. For the CDR3, the DNA is TGTGCCAGCAGCCAAGACATACTAGCCGCAGATACGCAGTATTTT. It encodes CASSQDILAADTQYF.

J is TRBJ2-1 and V is TRBV11-3; 7 bases map to TRBD2. The CDR3 runs 17 residues. In germline, CDR1 is SGHNT, CDR2 YENEEA. The trim removed 4 bases at V and 5 bases at J, leaving 14 bases unmatched. The CDR3 loop reads CASSSWGGKAEDNEQFF. The CDR3 nucleotides are TGTGCCAGCAGCTCCTGGGGAGGGAAAGCGGAAGACAATGAGCAGTTCTTC.

This clonotype was picked up a small number of times. The V and J genes are TRBV4-2 and TRBJ1-6; D unclear. V lost 0 bases, J lost 0 bases, and 9 bases lay in between. This CDR3 region has 17 residues. CDR1 LGHNA and CDR2 YNFKEQ come from the germline V gene. CDR3 DNA: TGTGCCAGCAGCCAAGATCTATCCAGCTCCTATAATTCACCCCTCCACTTT. Translation: CASSQDLSSSYNSPLHF.

This chain uses TRBV7-6 with TRBJ2-1; 7 bases line up with TRBD1. CDR3 length: 14 residues. Losses at the gene ends were 5 bases for V and 8 bases for J; bases not matched to a gene: 9. CDR1 and CDR2 from the germline V gene are SGHVS and FNYEAQ. The CDR3 nucleotides are TGTGCCAGCAGCCGAGGGGGCCCGGTGGATGAGCAGTTCTTC. Its protein is CASSRGGPVDEQFF. The whole variable domain, remainder taken from reference TRBV7-6 and TRBJ2-1, is GAGVSQSPRYKVTKRGQDVALRCDPISGHVSLYWYRQALGQGPEFLTYFNYEAQQDKSGLPNDRFSAERPEGSISTLTIQRTEQRDSAMYRCASSRGGPVDEQFFGPGTRLTVL.

This chain connects TRBV6-5 to TRBJ2-5, with D perhaps assigned TRBD1 or TRBD2 (6 bases each). This CDR3 is built from 15 residues. V was pared by 2 bases and J by 4 bases, with 14 bases between. CDR1 and CDR2 (germline): MNHEY, SVGAGI. The CDR3 here is CASSYGGGRGETQYF. The CDR3 DNA reads as TGTGCCAGCAGTTACGGTGGGGGGCGAGGAGAGACCCAGTACTTC.

This clonotype was counted between two and nine times. The rearrangement joins TRBV19 to TRBJ1-1; D gene ambiguous. The CDR3 sequence is 14 residues long. Germline V gives CDR1 LNHDA, CDR2 SQIVND (reference sequence). Trimming removed 5 bases at V and 4 bases at J, with 14 bases between. CDR3 sequence: CASSSGVGITEAFF. CDR3 DNA: TGTGCCAGTAGTTCCGGGGTGGGGATCACTGAAGCTTTCTTT.